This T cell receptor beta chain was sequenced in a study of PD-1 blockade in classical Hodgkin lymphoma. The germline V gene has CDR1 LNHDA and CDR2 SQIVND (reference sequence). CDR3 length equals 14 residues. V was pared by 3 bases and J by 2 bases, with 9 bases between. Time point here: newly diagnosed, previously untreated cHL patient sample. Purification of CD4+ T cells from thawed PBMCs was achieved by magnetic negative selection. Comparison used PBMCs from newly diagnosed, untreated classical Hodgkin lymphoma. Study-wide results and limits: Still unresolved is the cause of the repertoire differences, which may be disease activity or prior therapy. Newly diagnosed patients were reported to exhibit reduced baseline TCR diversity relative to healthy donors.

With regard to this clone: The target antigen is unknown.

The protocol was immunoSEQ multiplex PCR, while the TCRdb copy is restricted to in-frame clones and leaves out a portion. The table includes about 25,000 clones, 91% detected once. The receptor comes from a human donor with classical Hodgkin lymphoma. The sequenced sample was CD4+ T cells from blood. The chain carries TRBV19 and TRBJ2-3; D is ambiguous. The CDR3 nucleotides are TGTGCCAGTAGTATGGCTCATTTCACAGATACGCAGTATTTT. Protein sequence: CASSMAHFTDTQYF. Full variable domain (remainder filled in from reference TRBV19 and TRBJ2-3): DGGITQSPKYLFRKEGQNVTLSCEQNLNHDAMYWYRQDPGQGLRLIYYSQIVNDFQKGDIAEGYSVSREKKESFPLTVTSAQKNPTAFYLCASSMAHFTDTQYFGPGTRLTVL.